Below are 7 T cell receptor beta chains sequenced from a single sample in a study of cytomegalovirus exposure and HLA in healthy donors. With 60 Vbeta and 13 Jbeta primers, the PCR was carried out. The repertoire was sequenced with immunoSEQ multiplex PCR; TCRdb's copy has only in-frame clones and lacks some. The data show 120,000 to 150,000 clones, about 80% seen once. The material sequenced was PBMCs. These TCRs come from a woman under 40 in good health and CMV-seronegative.

This chain links TRBV10-1 with TRBJ2-3; 8 nucleotides agree with TRBD1. The germline CDR1 and CDR2 sequences are WNHNN and SYGVQD (reference sequence). The CDR3 consists of 15 residues. Germline trimming cut 3 bases from V and 7 bases from J; bases unmatched to any gene: 9. Here the CDR3 DNA reads TGCGCCAGCAGTGAACGGCGACAGGGGTTGAATACGCAGTATTTT. This sequence encodes CASSERRQGLNTQYF.

This sequence joins TRBV30 and TRBJ1-3; 7 nucleotides match TRBD1. V shed 3 bases and J 4 bases; nucleotides not matched to a gene: 12. The CDR3 totals 16 residues. The germline CDR1 and CDR2 sequences are GTSNPN and SVGIG (reference sequence). Here the CDR3 DNA reads TGTGCCTGGAGCTCCCTTGGAGGGGGCGCCGGAAACACCATATATTTT. Encoded protein: CAWSSLGGGAGNTIYF. Using reference TRBV30 and TRBJ1-3 for the parts outside the CDR3, the full variable domain is SQTIHQWPATLVQPVGSPLSLECTVEGTSNPNLYWYRQAAGRGLQLLFYSVGIGQISSEVPQNLSASRPQDRQFILSSKKLLLSDSGFYLCAWSSLGGGAGNTIYFGEGSWLTVV.

The genes are TRBV10-3 and TRBJ1-5, with D possibly being TRBD1 (6 bases). Trimming removed 3 bases at V and 3 bases at J, with 12 bases between. Germline CDR1 ENHRY, CDR2 SYGVKD. The CDR3 spans 15 residues. The CDR3 spells CAISETDSPNQPQHF. The CDR3 DNA sequence: TGTGCCATCAGTGAAACGGACAGCCCCAATCAGCCCCAGCATTTT.

The chain combines TRBV5-6 with TRBJ2-3; tentative D call: TRBD2 (5 bases). V lost 7 bases and J lost 3, with 9 bases in between. The CDR3 loop spans 12 amino acids. Germline V gene data show CDR1 as SGHDT and CDR2 as YYEEEE. The CDR3 sequence: CASVRGTDTQYF. The CDR3, as DNA: TGTGCCAGCGTCCGGGGTACAGATACGCAGTATTTT.

This clone was seen just once. This chain joins TRBV6-6 and TRBJ2-7; D uncertain. Per germline, CDR1 MNHNY and CDR2 SVGAGI (reference sequence). The CDR3 has 12 residues. Trimming took 6 bases from V and 0 from J, leaving 6 bases between them. The CDR3 protein is CASSGTSYEQYF. In DNA form, the CDR3 reads TGTGCCAGCAGCGGTACCTCCTACGAGCAGTACTTC.

The chain combines TRBV28 with TRBJ2-7, with TRBD1 matching 7 bases. This CDR3 spans 14 amino acids. The ends lost 7 bases at V and 2 bases at J; junction bases unmatched: 8. Germline V CDR1 and CDR2: MDHEN, SYDVKM. The CDR3 loop is CASTPAGGTYEQYF. CDR3 sequence (DNA): TGTGCCAGCACCCCGGCAGGGGGAACCTACGAGCAGTACTTC.

The V gene is TRBV7-3, the J gene TRBJ2-1; no clear D. Germline CDR1 SGHTA, CDR2 FQGTGA. The CDR3 spans 14 residues. The V and J ends lost 6 bases and 4 bases respectively, with 13 bases between them. The CDR3 reads CASRVAAGYNEQFF. CDR3 nucleotides: TGTGCCAGCAGGGTTGCGGCTGGATACAATGAGCAGTTCTTC.